This passage covers 23 T cell receptor beta chains from one sample sequenced in a study of tissue T cells after allogeneic stem cell transplantation. TCRdb's copy holds only in-frame clones and misses some; the assay was immunoSEQ multiplex PCR. The table has roughly 20,000 clones, around 63% seen once. The sequencing sample was made of blood. These receptors were taken from a female BALB/c mouse in good health. The mice in this strain carry MHC haplotype H2-d.

Turning to this clone: Mouse germline and gene names are used. The read terminates 1 residue before the CDR3 end, so the remaining end is supplied by the germline J gene. The V call is TRBV19, the J call TRBJ2-2; 7 nucleotides line up with TRBD2. This CDR3 region has 13 residues. V shed 5 bases, J shed 3 bases, and the junction held 1 base outside the gene matches. Germline CDR1 and CDR2: FNHDT and SITEND (reference sequence). Incomplete CDR3 DNA: TGTGCCAGCAGGGGGGGGTACACCGGGCAGCTCTAC. Its translation is CASRGGYTGQLY. The entire CDR3 is CASRGGYTGQLYF.

In the case of this clone: Gene names are mouse gene names. Coverage ceases 1 residue before the CDR3 finishes, and the germline J gene fills in the end. The chain recombines TRBV19 with TRBJ1-1, with D unclear. The CDR3 consists of 13 residues. Trimming took 2 bases from V and 0 from J, leaving 5 bases between them. The germline V gene has CDR1 FNHDT and CDR2 SITEND (reference sequence). The CDR3 reads CASSITANTEVFF. CDR3 DNA, as far as it was read: TGTGCCAGCAGTATCACAGCAAACACAGAAGTCTTC.

On this clone: Mouse gene names apply. The read ends 1 residue before the CDR3 terminus; that terminus is restored from the germline J gene. V usage is TRBV2 and J usage is TRBJ2-7; the match to TRBD2 covers 7 bases. V shed 3 bases and J 5 bases; nucleotides not matched to a gene: 4. The germline CDR1 and CDR2 sequences are LGHNA and YSYQKL. This CDR3 has 13 amino acids. CDR3 loop: CASSHLGVDEQYF. Partial CDR3 DNA: TGTGCCAGCAGCCATCTGGGGGTTGATGAACAGTAC.

This clone was observed a single time. Mouse gene names apply. The read ends 1 residue early relative to the CDR3; the germline J gene fills the gap. The chain carries TRBV31 and TRBJ1-1; no clear D. Trimming cost V 1 base and J 1 base, with 4 bases left between them. The CDR3 runs 12 residues. CDR1 is GKSSPN and CDR2 is SITVG in the germline V gene. The covered CDR3 bases are TGTGCCTGGAGTCACAGGAACACAGAAGTCTTC. It yields the protein CAWSHRNTEVF. The entire CDR3 protein is CAWSHRNTEVFF.

On this clone itself: Genes here carry mouse names. The part of the CDR3 DNA that was read is TGTGCCAGCAGCAGATCCAACGAAAGATTATTT. Protein: CASSRSNERLF. The full CDR3 protein is CASSRSNERLFF. The chain joins TRBV2 to TRBJ1-4; D not certain. The read halts 1 residue ahead of the CDR3 end, with the missing end drawn from the germline J gene. The CDR3 runs to 12 residues. CDR1 LGHNA and CDR2 YSYQKL come from the germline V gene. The V gene lost 5 bases and the J gene lost 2 bases, with 3 bases spanning the gap.

Concerning this clone itself: Mouse gene names and germline throughout. The read halts 1 residue ahead of the CDR3 end, with the missing end drawn from the germline J gene. The chain employs TRBV13-1 and TRBJ1-6, with D maybe TRBD1 (6 bases). TRBJ1-6 qualifies as an ORF whose function is uncertain. V lost 2 bases, J lost 7 bases, and 10 bases lay in between. Germline V gene sequence: CDR1 NSHNY, CDR2 SYGAGN. The CDR3 is made up of 14 amino acids. CDR3 DNA (partial): TGTGCCAGCAGTGACGCAGGGGTGAATTCGCCCCTCTAC. Translation gives CASSDAGVNSPLY. The CDR3 in full is CASSDAGVNSPLYF.

Points on this clone: Genes and germline come from the mouse. The read is 1 residue too short to cover the CDR3 end, so that end is filled in from the germline J gene. The chain recombines TRBV24 with TRBJ1-1; 8 nucleotides align to TRBD1. The CDR3 runs 17 residues. J gave up 4 bases and V 2 bases, and 12 bases lay outside the gene matches. CDR1 KGHTA and CDR2 FRNEEI come from the germline V gene. The CDR3 loop is CASSLPSSDRAGTEVFF. The sequenced part of the CDR3 DNA is TGTGCCAGCAGTCTGCCTTCCTCGGACAGGGCGGGCACAGAAGTCTTC.

This clone has only one observation. Genes and germline are mouse. The sequenced fragment ends 1 residue before the CDR3 boundary, so the rest is inferred from the germline J gene. The chain couples TRBV5 to TRBJ2-5; D is possibly TRBD2 (5 bases). The germline V gene encodes CDR1 LGHNA and CDR2 YNLKQL (reference sequence). The V end lost 0 bases, the J end lost 6 bases, and 7 bases lay between the germline ends. The CDR3 loop spans 13 amino acids. The CDR3 DNA, read in part, is TGTGCCAGCAGCCAAGATGTGGGGGACACCCAGTAC. This codes for CASSQDVGDTQY. The entire CDR3 reads CASSQDVGDTQYF.

Regarding this clone: The germline and genes are mouse ones. The read ends 1 residue before the CDR3 terminus; that terminus is restored from the germline J gene. The genes are TRBV3 and TRBJ2-5; TRBD2 matches 9 bases. Germline trimming cut 7 bases from V and 1 base from J; bases unmatched to any gene: 6. Germline CDR1 is SNHLY and CDR2 is FYNGKV (reference sequence). The CDR3 is 15 residues long. The CDR3 reads CASKWGGGDQDTQYF. The sequenced part of the CDR3 DNA is TGTGCCAGCAAATGGGGGGGCGGGGACCAAGACACCCAGTAC.

A word on this clone: The genes are named according to mouse. The read is 1 residue too short to cover the CDR3 end, so that end is filled in from the germline J gene. The genes are TRBV31 and TRBJ2-7; D may be TRBD2 (7 bases). Trimming removed 0 bases at V and 7 bases at J, with 16 bases between. In germline, CDR1 is GKSSPN, CDR2 SITVG. This CDR3 is 14 amino acids long. The covered CDR3 bases are TGTGCCTGGAGTCTAATCCGGGGGGCGCGAGAACAGTAC. Translating gives CAWSLIRGAREQY. The full CDR3 protein reads CAWSLIRGAREQYF.

This clone was counted a single time. These gene names are mouse names. The sequence runs out 1 residue before the end of the CDR3; the remainder is reconstructed from the germline J gene. The chain combines TRBV13-2 with TRBJ2-5; D ambiguous. Germline V gives CDR1 NNHNN, CDR2 SYGAGS (reference sequence). The germline V and J ends were trimmed by 2 bases and 0 bases, with 7 bases remaining between them. The CDR3 sequence is 14 residues long. The CDR3 loop is CASGEGRNQDTQYF. The sequenced part of the CDR3 DNA is TGTGCCAGCGGTGAAGGACGGAACCAAGACACCCAGTAC.

As for this clone: Each gene name is a mouse one. The read falls 1 residue short of the CDR3 end, and the missing part is taken from the germline J gene. V is TRBV16 and J is TRBJ2-7; perhaps D is TRBD1 or TRBD2 (5 bases each). The CDR3 has 14 residues. Trimming cost V 0 bases and J 0 bases, with 6 bases left between them. The germline V gene encodes CDR1 SGHSA and CDR2 FRNQAP. The DNA read from the CDR3 is TGTGCAAGCAGCTTAGAGGGGGACTCCTATGAACAGTAC. Its translation is CASSLEGDSYEQY. In full, the CDR3 reads CASSLEGDSYEQYF.

About this clone itself: Any gene name here is a mouse gene name. The read ends 1 residue early relative to the CDR3; the germline J gene fills the gap. The chain recombines TRBV13-1 with TRBJ2-3, with 8 bases matching TRBD2. The length of the CDR3 is 14 residues. The J segment lost 0 bases and the V segment lost 5 bases, leaving 2 bases of the junction unmatched. Germline lookup yields CDR1 NSHNY and CDR2 SYGAGN. The CDR3 loop reads CASRGLGSAETLYF. Incomplete CDR3 DNA: TGTGCCAGCAGAGGACTGGGTAGTGCAGAAACGCTGTAT.

With regard to this clone: Gene names and germline refer to mouse. The CDR3 end falls 1 residue outside the read, so it is completed with the germline J gene. This chain links TRBV13-2 with TRBJ1-1; D is uncertain. V lost 0 bases and J 8 bases, leaving 2 bases between the germline ends. Germline V gene sequence: CDR1 NNHNN, CDR2 SYGAGS (reference sequence). CDR3 length: 10 residues. The CDR3 DNA, read in part, is TGTGCCAGCGGTGATGCTGAAGTCTTC. Translation gives CASGDAEVF. The entire CDR3 protein reads CASGDAEVFF.

Points on this clone: Each gene name is a mouse one. The observed sequence ends 1 residue before the CDR3 terminus, with the missing tail filled in from the germline J gene. This chain joins TRBV22 and TRBJ1-6. TRBV22 is a recognized pseudogene. TRBJ1-6 is placed among ORFs of uncertain function. CDR3 size: 14 residues. The sequenced CDR3 bases are TGTGCCAGCAGTCGGGGGGCGCAGGGTTCGCCCCTCTAC. This codes for CASSRGAQGSPLY. From start to end, the CDR3 is CASSRGAQGSPLYF.

Points on this clone: All gene names here are mouse names. The CDR3 is cut off 1 residue early in the read; its end comes from the germline J gene. The rearrangement joins TRBV15 to TRBJ2-2, with 10 bases matching TRBD2. Per germline, CDR1 SGHND and CDR2 FRSKSL. The CDR3 is 15 amino acids. V dropped 6 bases and J dropped 3; count of bases not matched to a gene: 4. The part of the CDR3 DNA that was read is TGTGCCAGCAGGCTGGGGGGGCGCGACACCGGGCAGCTCTAC. As protein: CASRLGGRDTGQLY. The complete CDR3 sequence is CASRLGGRDTGQLYF. The whole variable domain, remainder taken from reference TRBV15 and TRBJ2-2, is DAGVTQTPRHEVAEKGQTIILKCEPVSGHNDLFWYRQTKIQGLELLSYFRSKSLMEDGGAFKDRFKAEMLNSSFSTLKIQPTEPKDSAVYLCASRLGGRDTGQLYFGEGSKLTVL.

To note about this clone: Each gene name is a mouse one. The read gets to within 1 residue of the CDR3 end, and the germline J gene fills in the rest. The chain links TRBV1 to TRBJ2-2, with D hard to call. The CDR3 runs 14 residues. Germline assignment: CDR1 NSQYPW and CDR2 LRSPGD (reference sequence). V was pared by 3 bases and J by 1 base, with 6 bases between. CDR3 region: CTCSARENTGQLYF. CDR3 bases read: TGCACCTGCAGTGCGAGGGAAAACACCGGGCAGCTCTAC.

About this clone itself: Gene and germline names: mouse. Incomplete CDR3 DNA: TGTGCCAGCAGTCGGACAGGGGGCAAAGACACCCAGTAC. This codes for CASSRTGGKDTQY. In full, the CDR3 reads CASSRTGGKDTQYF. This chain joins TRBV13-3 and TRBJ2-5; 11 nucleotides align to TRBD1. The read ends 1 residue early relative to the CDR3; the germline J gene fills the gap. The germline CDR1 and CDR2 sequences are NNHDY and SYVADS. CDR3 size: 14 residues. V lost 4 bases, J lost 4 bases, and 2 bases stayed unmatched. Combining the CDR3 with reference TRBV13-3 and TRBJ2-5 gives the whole variable domain EAAVTQSPRSKVAVTGGKVTLSCHQTNNHDYMYWYRQDTGHGLRLIHYSYVADSTEKGDIPDGYKASRPSQENFSLILELASLSQTAVYFCASSRTGGKDTQYFGPGTRLLVL.

This clone occurred a few times. The genes are named according to mouse. Read coverage stops 1 residue before the CDR3 terminus; the germline J gene supplies the remainder. The gene calls are TRBV13-2 and TRBJ2-7; no definite D call. Looked up from germline, CDR1 is NNHNN and CDR2 is SYGAGS (reference sequence). The germline V and J ends were trimmed by 2 bases and 5 bases, with 8 bases remaining between them. The CDR3 consists of 12 residues. The CDR3 region is CASGEGEDEQYF. The CDR3 DNA, read in part, is TGTGCCAGCGGTGAAGGAGAGGATGAACAGTAC.

Comment on this clone: Mouse gene names apply. The read terminates 1 residue before the CDR3 end, so the remaining end is supplied by the germline J gene. V gene TRBV20 combines with J gene TRBJ1-2; D not resolved. The CDR3 spans 13 residues. V dropped 0 bases and J dropped 1 base, with 6 bases sitting between them. Per the germline V gene, CDR1 is GFQATS and CDR2 is STVNSAI. CDR3 in amino acids: CGAREGLNSDYTF. The CDR3 bases that were read are TGTGGTGCTAGGGAGGGCCTAAACTCCGACTACACC.

Regarding this clone: Gene names denote mouse genes. Incomplete CDR3 DNA: TGTGCCAGCAGCCAAACTAGTCAAAACACCTTGTAC. Translation gives CASSQTSQNTLY. The full CDR3 protein reads CASSQTSQNTLYF. The chain uses TRBV2 and TRBJ2-4, with no clear D. The read ends 1 residue early relative to the CDR3; the germline J gene fills the gap. CDR1 LGHNA and CDR2 YSYQKL come from the germline V gene. Trimming stripped 2 bases from V and 0 bases from J, with 3 bases between. The CDR3 runs 13 residues.

This clone was seen a single time. Any gene name here is a mouse gene name. From the germline J gene comes the end of the CDR3, since the read stops 1 residue before it. The chain uses TRBV3 and TRBJ2-5, with TRBD1 identical over 7 bases. Germline CDR1 is SNHLY and CDR2 is FYNGKV (reference sequence). The CDR3 has 14 amino acids. The ends lost 1 base at V and 4 bases at J; junction bases unmatched: 2. Here the CDR3 reads CASSLEGTEDTQYF. CDR3 DNA (partial): TGTGCCAGCAGCTTAGAAGGGACAGAAGACACCCAGTAC. Full variable domain (remainder filled in from reference TRBV3 and TRBJ2-5): GPKVLQIPSHQIIDMGQMVTLNCDPVSNHLYFYWYKQILGQQMEFLVNFYNGKVMEKSKLFKDQFSVERPDGSYFTLKIQPTALEDSAVYFCASSLEGTEDTQYFGPGTRLLVL.

Comment on this clone: Mouse gene names apply. The sequence runs out 1 residue before the end of the CDR3; the remainder is reconstructed from the germline J gene. The V call is TRBV1, the J call TRBJ1-4; D is possibly TRBD1 (6 bases). The CDR3 length is 15 residues. V was pared by 3 bases and J by 2 bases, with 10 bases between. Germline V gene lookup returns CDR1 NSQYPW and CDR2 LRSPGD (reference sequence). CDR3 bases read: TGCACCTGCAGTGCCCCCGGGACATCCAACGAAAGATTATTT. As protein: CTCSAPGTSNERLF. The full CDR3 protein is CTCSAPGTSNERLFF.